This T cell receptor beta chain was captured by sequencing in a study of T cells after yellow fever vaccination. TCRdb recomputed calls from the 5' RACE reads with MiXCR, one row per CDR3 protein. The profile shows a few hundred thousand distinct CDR3 sequences, around 21% of them singletons. The CDR3 has 16 residues. Germline lookup yields CDR1 DFQATT and CDR2 SNEGSKA (reference sequence). Trimming shortened V by 5 bases and J by 1 base, and 19 bases separated the two germline ends. The clonotype comes from a man aged 25-45 years who received the YFV17D yellow fever vaccine. This specimen consisted of PBMCs, obtained 15 days after the yellow fever booster vaccination. The chain joins TRBV20-1 to TRBJ2-3; D ambiguous. CDR3 sequence: CSAPVGGSSRTDTQYF. CDR3 DNA: TGCAGTGCTCCTGTGGGTGGTAGCTCCCGCACAGATACGCAGTATTTT.